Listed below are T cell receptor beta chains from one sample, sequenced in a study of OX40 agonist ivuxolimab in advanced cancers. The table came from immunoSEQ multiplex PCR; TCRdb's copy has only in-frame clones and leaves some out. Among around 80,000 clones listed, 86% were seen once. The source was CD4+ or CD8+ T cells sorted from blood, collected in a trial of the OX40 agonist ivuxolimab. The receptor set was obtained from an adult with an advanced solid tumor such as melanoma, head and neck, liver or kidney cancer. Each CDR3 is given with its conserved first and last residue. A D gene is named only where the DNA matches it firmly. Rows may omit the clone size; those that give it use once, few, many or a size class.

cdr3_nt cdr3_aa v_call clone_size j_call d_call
TGCAGCGTTGTAACAGACGCTACGGAGCAGTACTTC CSVVTDATEQYF TRBV29-1 - TRBJ2-7 -
TGTGCCATCACCCAAACAGGGGTTAACACTGAAGCTTTCTTT CAITQTGVNTEAFF TRBV10-3 - TRBJ1-1 TRBD1
TGTGCCAGCAGTGGCAAGCGGGAGGGCAACGAGCAGTACTTC CASSGKREGNEQYF TRBV6-1 - TRBJ2-7 TRBD2
TGTGCCAGCAGTCACCTCCCGGGGGGGGCAATTTTCGGCTACACCTTC CASSHLPGGAIFGYTF TRBV14 - TRBJ1-2 -
TGTGCCAGCAGCTTACGAGCGGGGGAGTTCACAGATACGCAGTATTTT CASSLRAGEFTDTQYF TRBV7-7 - TRBJ2-3 TRBD2
TGTGCCAGTAGTTTAACAGGATTCTCTGGGGCCAACGTCCTGACTTTC CASSLTGFSGANVLTF TRBV19 - TRBJ2-6 -
TGTGCCAGCAGCCCCCAGGGGGGCGGGAGCTATAGCAATCAGCCCCAGCATTTT CASSPQGGGSYSNQPQHF TRBV7-9 - TRBJ1-5 TRBD1
TGCGCCAGCAGCAATTCGACAGTTGTAACCTTC CASSNSTVVTF TRBV5-1 - TRBJ2-7 -
TGCAGTGCTAGTCCGCTACGGTTCCGTTACTTC CSASPLRFRYF TRBV20-1 - TRBJ2-7 -
TGTGCCTGGAGTATTGGACAGGGGAGCGAGCAGTACTTC CAWSIGQGSEQYF TRBV30 - TRBJ2-7 TRBD1
TGTGCCAGCAGTTTAAGTCTCGACAGATCTAATCAGCCCCAGCATTTT CASSLSLDRSNQPQHF TRBV27 once TRBJ1-5 -
TGTGCCAGCAGCGTAGGGGGCAGGGGCCCTCCGCAAGAGACCCAGTACTTC CASSVGGRGPPQETQYF TRBV9 - TRBJ2-5 -
TGTGCCAGTAGCCTCGACAGGCCGAACGCAAATCAGCCCCAGCATTTT CASSLDRPNANQPQHF TRBV19 - TRBJ1-5 -
TGTGCCAGCAGCCCTTTTAGCGGGGGGAAGTTCTTC CASSPFSGGKFF TRBV7-2 few TRBJ2-1 TRBD2
TGTGCTAGTGAAGTAGGGCGGGGGAACACCGGGGAGCTGTTTTTT CASEVGRGNTGELFF TRBV12-5 - TRBJ2-2 -
TGTGCCAGTAGATCCTTTGCGGGGGCCTCCAATGAGCAGTTCTTC CASRSFAGASNEQFF TRBV19 - TRBJ2-1 -
TGCAGCGGCACGACTAGCGGGACCTACGAGCAGTACTTC CSGTTSGTYEQYF TRBV29-1 - TRBJ2-7 TRBD2
TGTGCCAGCAGCCTCGGACTCCGGGACGGAAATGAAAAACTGTTTTTT CASSLGLRDGNEKLFF TRBV5-4 - TRBJ1-4 -
TGCGCCAGCAGCCCTCGATATCAAGATAATGAGCAGTTCTTC CASSPRYQDNEQFF TRBV4-1 - TRBJ2-1 -
TGCGCCAGCAGCTTGGGGGGGATCAAGGGACAGGGTAGCTACGAGCAGTACTTC CASSLGGIKGQGSYEQYF TRBV5-1 - TRBJ2-7 TRBD1
TGCAGTCTTGGGGGGTTTGAGACCCAGTACTTC CSLGGFETQYF TRBV29-1 - TRBJ2-5 -
TGTGCCAGCAGCTTAGGCGACACGAGAAACACTGAAGCTTTCTTT CASSLGDTRNTEAFF TRBV7-9 - TRBJ1-1 -
TGTGCCACCAGCCCCCTGGTTACAGGCCAAGAGACCCAGTACTTC CATSPLVTGQETQYF TRBV15 - TRBJ2-5 -
TGTGCCAGCAGCTTAGTTGCGGTTAACTATGGCTACACCTTC CASSLVAVNYGYTF TRBV11-2 - TRBJ1-2 -
TGTGCCAGCAGCAGCTACCCCCGCCCGGGCAGCGGAGCTTTCTTT CASSSYPRPGSGAFF TRBV11-2 - TRBJ1-1 -
TGTGCCATCAGTGAGTTAGGCGGATCTTACGAGCAGTACTTC CAISELGGSYEQYF TRBV10-3 - TRBJ2-7 -
TGCGCCAGCAGCCCCCTCCCTAGCGCCCGCTACGAGCAGTACTTC CASSPLPSARYEQYF TRBV4-3 - TRBJ2-7 -
TGTGCCACCCAACCTCCGGGGGGCAATGAGCAGTTCTTC CATQPPGGNEQFF TRBV6-5 - TRBJ2-1 TRBD2
TGTGCCAGCAGTGAAGCCCCTCCGGGGACCCAGTACTTC CASSEAPPGTQYF TRBV2 - TRBJ2-5 -
TGTGCCAGCTCCTCGCGGGGGGGTTACTATGGCTACACCTTC CASSSRGGYYGYTF TRBV27 once TRBJ1-2 -
TGTGCCAGCAGCTTAGCAGGGGGCGACTATGGCTACACCTTC CASSLAGGDYGYTF TRBV7-9 - TRBJ1-2 TRBD1
TGTGCCAGCAGCGCCCAGACAGGCCTCCTGACTTTC CASSAQTGLLTF TRBV5-5 - TRBJ2-6 -
TGTGCCAGCAGCTTAGCGAGTGGGCCCAATGAAAAACTGTTTTTT CASSLASGPNEKLFF TRBV7-2 once TRBJ1-4 -
TGCGCCAGCAGCCCCCTCGAGGCTAACTATGGCTACACCTTC CASSPLEANYGYTF TRBV5-1 - TRBJ1-2 -
TGCGCCAGCCGAAACAGGGGCCCTGACAATGAGCAGTTCTTC CASRNRGPDNEQFF TRBV5-1 - TRBJ2-1 TRBD1
TGTGCCAGCAGCCATCCCCCGACAGGGCCAGGAAACACCATATATTTT CASSHPPTGPGNTIYF TRBV4-2 - TRBJ1-3 TRBD1
TGTGCCAGCAGCCGGGCCGGGACAGGGGGTTGGAATGAGCAGTTCTTC CASSRAGTGGWNEQFF TRBV7-6 - TRBJ2-1 TRBD1
TGTGCCTGGAGTACGGCTAGCGGAATCACAGATACGCAGTATTTT CAWSTASGITDTQYF TRBV30 - TRBJ2-3 TRBD2
TGTGCCAGCAGCCCCGGACTAGCGCGGGGGATGACTAGCACAGATACGCAGTATTTT CASSPGLARGMTSTDTQYF TRBV9 - TRBJ2-3 TRBD2
TGTGCCAGCTCGGTTCAGAGGGGGGGATACAATGAGCAGTTCTTC CASSVQRGGYNEQFF TRBV2 - TRBJ2-1 -
TGCGCCAGCAGCCAAGCGAAGGGACTAGCGGGAGGGCCTCGGTTCTTC CASSQAKGLAGGPRFF TRBV4-1 - TRBJ2-1 TRBD2
TGTGCCAGCAGCGTAGGGACGACGAGCAATCAGCCCCAGCATTTT CASSVGTTSNQPQHF TRBV11-1 - TRBJ1-5 -
TGTGCCAGCAGCTTCGAGGGGGGCTATGGCTACACCTTC CASSFEGGYGYTF TRBV11-1 - TRBJ1-2 -
TGTGCCATAAAAAAGGAGGGCGATTACAATGAGCAGTTCTTC CAIKKEGDYNEQFF TRBV6-1 few TRBJ2-1 -
TGTGCCAGCAGCCGGGACAGATTACAAGAGACCCAGTACTTC CASSRDRLQETQYF TRBV2 - TRBJ2-5 TRBD1
TGTGCCAGTAGGGAGATCTCATCTGGCTCCTACGAGCAGTACTTC CASREISSGSYEQYF TRBV19 - TRBJ2-7 -
TGTGCCAGTAGCGCGGCAGGGGCGAACACTGAAGCTTTCTTT CASSAAGANTEAFF TRBV19 - TRBJ1-1 -
TGCGCCAGCAGCCCGATGACAGTTTCCTACGAGCAGTACTTC CASSPMTVSYEQYF TRBV5-1 - TRBJ2-7 -
TGCGCCAGCAGCCGGCAGGGGACAGACAGTAATGAAAAACTGTTTTTT CASSRQGTDSNEKLFF TRBV5-1 - TRBJ1-4 TRBD1
TGCGCCAGCAGCCAACTCGGGAGGGGACAGGGAAGAATGCGGGAAAACACCATATATTTT CASSQLGRGQGRMRENTIYF TRBV4-1 - TRBJ1-3 TRBD1
TGTGCCAGCAGTGAAGGACTGACAGGGGGGATTCGCGAGCAGTACTTC CASSEGLTGGIREQYF TRBV2 few TRBJ2-7 TRBD1
TGTGCCTGGAGTAGACGCTACGAGCAGTACTTC CAWSRRYEQYF TRBV30 - TRBJ2-7 -
TGTGCCAGCAGCTTACTTGGGACAGAAGTAGAAAAACTGTTTTTT CASSLLGTEVEKLFF TRBV7-9 - TRBJ1-4 TRBD1
TGTGCCAGCAGCAAAAGCTACCGGACAGGGAAACTCTCTGGAAACACCATATATTTT CASSKSYRTGKLSGNTIYF TRBV21-1 - TRBJ1-3 -
TGCAGTGCTTACGGGGGGGACATTCAGTACTTC CSAYGGDIQYF TRBV20-1 once TRBJ2-4 TRBD2
TGTGCCAGCAGCTCCCCTGGGCCCTACGAGCAGTACTTC CASSSPGPYEQYF TRBV7-2 - TRBJ2-7 -
TGTGCCAGCAGTGAAGGGGACAGGATTACCGGGGAGCTGTTTTTT CASSEGDRITGELFF TRBV6-1 - TRBJ2-2 TRBD1
TGTGCCAGCAGCGCAGGGACTACGGCCTACAATGAGCAGTTCTTC CASSAGTTAYNEQFF TRBV6-1 - TRBJ2-1 TRBD2